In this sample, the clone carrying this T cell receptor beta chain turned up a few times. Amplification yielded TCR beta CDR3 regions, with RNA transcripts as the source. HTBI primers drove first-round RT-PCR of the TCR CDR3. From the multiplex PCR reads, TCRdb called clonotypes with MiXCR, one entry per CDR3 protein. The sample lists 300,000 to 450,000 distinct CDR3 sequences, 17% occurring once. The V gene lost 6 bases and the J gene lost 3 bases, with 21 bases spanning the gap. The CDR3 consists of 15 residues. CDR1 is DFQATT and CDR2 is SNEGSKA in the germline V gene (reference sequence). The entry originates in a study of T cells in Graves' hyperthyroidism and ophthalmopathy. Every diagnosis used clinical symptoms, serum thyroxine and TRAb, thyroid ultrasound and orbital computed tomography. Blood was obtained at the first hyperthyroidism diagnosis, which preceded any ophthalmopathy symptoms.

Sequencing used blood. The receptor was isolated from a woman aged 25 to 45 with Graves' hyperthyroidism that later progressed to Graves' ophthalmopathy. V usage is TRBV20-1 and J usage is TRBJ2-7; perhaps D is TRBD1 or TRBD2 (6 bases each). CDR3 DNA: TGCAGTGCCGAGTCGCAGGAGGGGGGTTACTACGAGCAGTACTTC. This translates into CSAESQEGGYYEQYF.